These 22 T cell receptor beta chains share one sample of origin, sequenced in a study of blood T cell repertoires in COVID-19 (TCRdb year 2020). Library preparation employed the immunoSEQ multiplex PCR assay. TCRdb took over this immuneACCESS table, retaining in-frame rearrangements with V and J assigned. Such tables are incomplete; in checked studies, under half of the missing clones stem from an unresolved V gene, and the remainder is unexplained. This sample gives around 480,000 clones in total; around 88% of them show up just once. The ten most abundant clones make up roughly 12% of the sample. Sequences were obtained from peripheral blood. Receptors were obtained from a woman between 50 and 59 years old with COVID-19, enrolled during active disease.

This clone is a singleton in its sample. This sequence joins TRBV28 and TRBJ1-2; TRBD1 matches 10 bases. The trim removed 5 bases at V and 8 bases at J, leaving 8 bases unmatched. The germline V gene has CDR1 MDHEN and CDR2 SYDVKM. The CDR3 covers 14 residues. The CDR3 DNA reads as TGTGCCAGCAGTCCTCCGGGACAGGGGTGGGGCTACACCTTC. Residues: CASSPPGQGWGYTF.

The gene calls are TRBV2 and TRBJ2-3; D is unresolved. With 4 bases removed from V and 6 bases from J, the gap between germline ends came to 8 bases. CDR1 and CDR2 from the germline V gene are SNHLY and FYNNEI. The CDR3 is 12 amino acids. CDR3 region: CASSVRADTQYF. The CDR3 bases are TGTGCCAGCAGTGTACGAGCGGATACGCAGTATTTT.

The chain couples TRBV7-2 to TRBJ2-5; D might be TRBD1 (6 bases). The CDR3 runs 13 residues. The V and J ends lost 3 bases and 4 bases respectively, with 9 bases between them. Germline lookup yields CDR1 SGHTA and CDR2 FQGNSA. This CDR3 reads CASSFQGRETQYF. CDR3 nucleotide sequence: TGTGCCAGCAGCTTTCAGGGGAGAGAGACCCAGTACTTC.

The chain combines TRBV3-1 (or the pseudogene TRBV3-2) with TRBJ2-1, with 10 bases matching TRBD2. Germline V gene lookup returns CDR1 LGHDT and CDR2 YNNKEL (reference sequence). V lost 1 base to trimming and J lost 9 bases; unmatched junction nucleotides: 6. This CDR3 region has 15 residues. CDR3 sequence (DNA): TGTGCCAGCAGCCAAGTTAAACTAGCGGGGACTGAGCAGTTCTTC. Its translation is CASSQVKLAGTEQFF.

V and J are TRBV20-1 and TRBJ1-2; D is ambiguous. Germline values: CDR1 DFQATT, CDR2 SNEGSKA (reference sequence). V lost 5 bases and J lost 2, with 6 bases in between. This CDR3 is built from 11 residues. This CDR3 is CSAFVNYGYTF. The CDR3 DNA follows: TGCAGTGCTTTCGTCAACTATGGCTACACCTTC.

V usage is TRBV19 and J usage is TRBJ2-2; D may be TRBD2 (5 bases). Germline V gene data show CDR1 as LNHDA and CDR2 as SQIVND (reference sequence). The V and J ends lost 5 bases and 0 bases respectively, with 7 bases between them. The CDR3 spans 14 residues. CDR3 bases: TGTGCCAGTAGTGAGGGATCGAACACCGGGGAGCTGTTTTTT. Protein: CASSEGSNTGELFF.

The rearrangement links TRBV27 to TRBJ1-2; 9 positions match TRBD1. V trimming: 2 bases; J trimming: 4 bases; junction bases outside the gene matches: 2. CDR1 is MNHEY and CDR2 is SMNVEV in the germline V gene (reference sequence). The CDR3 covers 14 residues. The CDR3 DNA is TGTGCCAGCAGTTTAGACAGGGGGGTCTATGGCTACACCTTC. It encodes CASSLDRGVYGYTF.

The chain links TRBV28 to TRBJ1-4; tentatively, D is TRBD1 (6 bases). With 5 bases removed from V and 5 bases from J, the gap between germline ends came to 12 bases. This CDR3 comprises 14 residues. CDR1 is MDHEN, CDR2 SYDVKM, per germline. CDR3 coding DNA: TGTGCCAGCAGTGTAGGGGGATTAAATGAAAAACTGTTTTTT. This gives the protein CASSVGGLNEKLFF.

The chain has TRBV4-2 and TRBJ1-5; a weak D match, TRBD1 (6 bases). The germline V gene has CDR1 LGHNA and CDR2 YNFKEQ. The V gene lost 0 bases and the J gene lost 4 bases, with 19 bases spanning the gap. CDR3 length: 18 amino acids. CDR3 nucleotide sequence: TGTGCCAGCAGCCAAGATGGTTGGGGACAAGTTACAAATCAGCCCCAGCATTTT. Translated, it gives CASSQDGWGQVTNQPQHF.

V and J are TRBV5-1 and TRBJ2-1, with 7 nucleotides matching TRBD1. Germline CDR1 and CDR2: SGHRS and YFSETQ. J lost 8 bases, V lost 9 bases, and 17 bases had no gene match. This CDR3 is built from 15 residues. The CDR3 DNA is TGCGCCACCTCGAAGAGGGACAGCGAGGGGGATGAGCAGTTCTTC. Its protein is CATSKRDSEGDEQFF. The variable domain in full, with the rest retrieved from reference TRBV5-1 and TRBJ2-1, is KAGVTQTPRYLIKTRGQQVTLSCSPISGHRSVSWYQQTPGQGLQFLFEYFSETQRNKGNFPGRFSGRQFSNSRSEMNVSTLELGDSALYLCATSKRDSEGDEQFFGPGTRLTVL.

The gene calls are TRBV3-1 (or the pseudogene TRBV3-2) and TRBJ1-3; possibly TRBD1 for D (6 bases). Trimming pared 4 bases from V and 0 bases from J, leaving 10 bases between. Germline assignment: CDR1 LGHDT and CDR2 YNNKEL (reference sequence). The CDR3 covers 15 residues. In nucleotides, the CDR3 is TGTGCCAGCAGCCTAACAGGGTTCTCTGGAAACACCATATATTTT. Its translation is CASSLTGFSGNTIYF.

CDR3 coding DNA: TGTGCCAGCAGTATCCAGGGGGCCAATGAGCAGTTCTTC. This codes for CASSIQGANEQFF. V is TRBV12-3 or TRBV12-4 and J is TRBJ2-1; TRBD1 matches 8 bases. The length of the CDR3 is 13 residues. V lost 5 bases to trimming and J lost 6 bases; unmatched junction nucleotides: 3.

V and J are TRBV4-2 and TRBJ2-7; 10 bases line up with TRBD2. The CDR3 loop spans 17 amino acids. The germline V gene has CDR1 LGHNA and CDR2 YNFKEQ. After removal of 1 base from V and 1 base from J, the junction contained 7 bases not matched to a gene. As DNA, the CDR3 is TGTGCCAGCAGCCAAGCGTGGGCTAGCGGGGGATCCTACGAGCAGTACTTC. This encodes CASSQAWASGGSYEQYF.

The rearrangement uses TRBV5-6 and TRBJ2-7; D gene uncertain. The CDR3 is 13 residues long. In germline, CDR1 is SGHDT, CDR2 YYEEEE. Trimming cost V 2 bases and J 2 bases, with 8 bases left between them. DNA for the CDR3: TGTGCCAGCAGCTTTGGTTCAGCCTACGAGCAGTACTTC. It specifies CASSFGSAYEQYF.

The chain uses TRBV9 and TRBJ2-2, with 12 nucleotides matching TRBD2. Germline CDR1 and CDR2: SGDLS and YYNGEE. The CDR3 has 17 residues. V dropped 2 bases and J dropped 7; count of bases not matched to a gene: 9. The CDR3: CASSVVPLLAGGGELFF. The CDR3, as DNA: TGTGCCAGCAGCGTGGTTCCCCTACTAGCGGGGGGCGGGGAGCTGTTTTTT.

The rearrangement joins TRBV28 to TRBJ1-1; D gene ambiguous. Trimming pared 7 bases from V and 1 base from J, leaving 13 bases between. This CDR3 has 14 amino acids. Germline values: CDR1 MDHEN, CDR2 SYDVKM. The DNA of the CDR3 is TGTGCCAGCACCTCCTCGGGAGGGAACACTGAAGCTTTCTTT. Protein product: CASTSSGGNTEAFF.

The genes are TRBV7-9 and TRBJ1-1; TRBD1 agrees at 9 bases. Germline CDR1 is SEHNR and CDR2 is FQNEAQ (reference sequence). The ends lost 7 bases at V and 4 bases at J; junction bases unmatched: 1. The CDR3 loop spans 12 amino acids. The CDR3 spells CASTTGGTEAFF. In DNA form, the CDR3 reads TGTGCCAGCACGACAGGGGGCACTGAAGCTTTCTTT.

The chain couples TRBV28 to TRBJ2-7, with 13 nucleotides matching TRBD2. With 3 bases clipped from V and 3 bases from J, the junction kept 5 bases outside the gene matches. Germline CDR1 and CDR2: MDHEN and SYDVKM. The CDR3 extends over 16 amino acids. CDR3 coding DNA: TGTGCCAGCAGTTTCCCGAGACTAGCGGGGGGCTACGAGCAGTACTTC. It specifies CASSFPRLAGGYEQYF.

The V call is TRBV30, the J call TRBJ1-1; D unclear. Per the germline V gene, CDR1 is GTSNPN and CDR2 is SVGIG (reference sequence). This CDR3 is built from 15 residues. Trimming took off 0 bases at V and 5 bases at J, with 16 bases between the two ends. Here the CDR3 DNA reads TGTGCCTGGAGTGTCACGAAGCAGCGCCGGACTGAAGCTTTCTTT. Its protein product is CAWSVTKQRRTEAFF. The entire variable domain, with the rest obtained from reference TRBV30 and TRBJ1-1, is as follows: SQTIHQWPATLVQPVGSPLSLECTVEGTSNPNLYWYRQAAGRGLQLLFYSVGIGQISSEVPQNLSASRPQDRQFILSSKKLLLSDSGFYLCAWSVTKQRRTEAFFGQGTRLTVV.

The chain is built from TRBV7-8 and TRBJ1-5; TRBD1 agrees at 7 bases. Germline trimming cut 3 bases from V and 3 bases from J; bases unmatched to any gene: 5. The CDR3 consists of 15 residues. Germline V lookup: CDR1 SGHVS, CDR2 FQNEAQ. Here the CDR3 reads CASSFRQGSNQPQHF. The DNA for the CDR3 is TGTGCCAGCAGCTTTCGACAGGGCTCCAATCAGCCCCAGCATTTT.

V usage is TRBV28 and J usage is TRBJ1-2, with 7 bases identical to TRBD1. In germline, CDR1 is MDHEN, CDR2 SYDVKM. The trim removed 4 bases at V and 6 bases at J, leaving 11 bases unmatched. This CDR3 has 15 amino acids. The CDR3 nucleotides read TGTGCCAGCAGTTCCCCCGGGAGAGGGGGCAATGGCTACACCTTC. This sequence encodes CASSSPGRGGNGYTF.

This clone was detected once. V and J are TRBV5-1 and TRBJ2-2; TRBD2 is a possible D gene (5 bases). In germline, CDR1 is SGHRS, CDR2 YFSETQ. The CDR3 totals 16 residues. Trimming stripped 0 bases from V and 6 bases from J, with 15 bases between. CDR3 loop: CASSLAMRVGAGELFF. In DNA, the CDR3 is TGCGCCAGCAGCTTGGCCATGAGGGTGGGCGCCGGGGAGCTGTTTTTT.